This T cell receptor (beta chain) emerged from a study of T cells in localized non-small cell lung cancer. Trimming took off 0 bases at V and 0 bases at J, with 9 bases between the two ends. The germline V gene has CDR1 SGDLS and CDR2 YYNGEE. The CDR3 has 15 amino acids. General observations from the study: In uninvolved adjacent lung, T cell clonality reached its highest value, exceeding tumor. Only one tumor region was sequenced, so heterogeneity remains possible.

As regards this clone: Its antigen remains unknown.

The protocol was immunoSEQ multiplex PCR, while the TCRdb copy is restricted to in-frame clones and leaves out a portion. The data contain tens of thousands of clones, more than 75% of them singletons. V usage is TRBV9 and J usage is TRBJ2-5; D is perhaps TRBD2 (6 bases). The sequencing used peripheral blood, collected before any cancer treatment. This TCR was recovered from a male donor older than 55 with stage II squamous cell lung carcinoma. CDR3 sequence reads: CASSVAGGYQETQYF. CDR3 DNA: TGTGCCAGCAGCGTAGCTGGGGGGTACCAAGAGACCCAGTACTTC.